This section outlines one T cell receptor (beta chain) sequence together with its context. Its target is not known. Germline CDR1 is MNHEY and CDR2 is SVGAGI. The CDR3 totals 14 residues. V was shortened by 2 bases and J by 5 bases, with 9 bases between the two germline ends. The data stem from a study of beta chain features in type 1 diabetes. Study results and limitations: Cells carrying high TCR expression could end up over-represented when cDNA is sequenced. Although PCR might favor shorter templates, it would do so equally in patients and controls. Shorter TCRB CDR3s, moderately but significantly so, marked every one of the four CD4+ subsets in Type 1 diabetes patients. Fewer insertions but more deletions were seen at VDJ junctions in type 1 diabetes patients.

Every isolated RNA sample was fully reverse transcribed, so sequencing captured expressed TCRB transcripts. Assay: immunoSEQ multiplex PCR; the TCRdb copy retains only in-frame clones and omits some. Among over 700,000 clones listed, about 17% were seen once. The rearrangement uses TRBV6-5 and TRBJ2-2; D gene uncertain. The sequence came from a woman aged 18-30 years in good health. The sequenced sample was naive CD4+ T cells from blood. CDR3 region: CASSYRYATGELFF. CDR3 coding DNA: TGTGCCAGCAGTTACCGATACGCAACCGGGGAGCTGTTTTTT.